The 13 T cell receptor beta chains below were found in one sample sequenced in a study of shared clonotypes between healthy human individuals. Sequencing was performed with immunoSEQ multiplex PCR; in TCRdb, only in-frame clones are kept and a portion is missing. The sample carries roughly 2,500,000 clones, roughly 93% recorded once. What was sequenced was naive CD4+ T cells from PBMCs. Subset noted: CD45RA+ positively selected. The receptors here all came from a man between 18 and 35 years old in good health. Some clones in this sample may be carry-over from other donors' samples.

A note on this clone: Other DNA sequences in this sample translate to the same CDR3. The chain recombines TRBV9 with TRBJ2-3, with D perhaps matching TRBD1 (5 bases). CDR1 is SGDLS and CDR2 is YYNGEE in the germline V gene. The CDR3 has 15 residues. Trimming removed 0 bases from V and 0 bases from J, with 8 bases in between. DNA for the CDR3: TGTGCCAGCAGCGTAGGGGGCGTTAGCACAGATACGCAGTATTTT. Translation: CASSVGGVSTDTQYF.

This chain connects TRBV2 to TRBJ2-5; a possible D gene is TRBD2 (5 bases). Germline CDR1 SNHLY, CDR2 FYNNEI. Trimming took 6 bases from V and 7 from J, leaving 21 bases between them. The CDR3 spans 15 residues. The CDR3 nucleotides are TGTGCCAGCAGCCGAGAGAGCGGAGGATTGCGGACCCAGTACTTC. As protein: CASSRESGGLRTQYF.

The V gene is TRBV6-1, the J gene TRBJ2-1; 10 positions match TRBD1. Looked up from germline, CDR1 is MNHNS and CDR2 is SASEGT. Trimming cost V 6 bases and J 4 bases; bases outside gene matches: 6. CDR3 size: 15 residues. CDR3 sequence (DNA): TGTGCCAGCAGGGGGGACAGGGGCAATTACAATGAGCAGTTCTTC. Amino acids: CASRGDRGNYNEQFF.

This CDR3 is CASSPRIHRVDTIYF. Here the CDR3 DNA reads TGTGCCAGCAGCCCACGGATTCACAGGGTAGACACCATATATTTT. V is TRBV13 and J is TRBJ1-3, with D possibly being TRBD1 (6 bases). The CDR3 consists of 15 residues. Germline V gene lookup returns CDR1 PRHDT and CDR2 FYEKMQ (reference sequence). The germline V and J ends were trimmed by 5 bases and 8 bases, with 19 bases remaining between them.

The chain links TRBV30 to TRBJ1-6; D is ambiguous. Germline V gene lookup returns CDR1 GTSNPN and CDR2 SVGIG (reference sequence). This CDR3 has 12 residues. V was pared by 4 bases and J by 7 bases, with 8 bases between. CDR3 sequence (DNA): TGTGCCTGGATGCGTCCAAATTCACCCCTCCACTTT. It yields the protein CAWMRPNSPLHF.

V is TRBV5-1 and J is TRBJ2-7; TRBD2 agrees at 8 bases. Trimming removed 5 bases from V and 2 bases from J; junction bases left unmatched: 6. CDR1 and CDR2 (germline): SGHRS, YFSETQ. CDR3 length: 14 amino acids. The CDR3 nucleotides are TGCGCCAGCAGGTGGGTAGCGGGAACCTACGAGCAGTACTTC. This sequence encodes CASRWVAGTYEQYF.

CDR3 sequence: CASSRVRDRIYEQYF. The CDR3 bases are TGCGCCAGCAGCCGCGTACGCGACAGGATCTACGAGCAGTACTTC. V is TRBV4-1 and J is TRBJ2-7; tentatively, D is TRBD1 (6 bases). V was clipped by 4 bases and J by 3 bases, with 16 bases between them. The germline CDR1 and CDR2 sequences are MGHRA and YSYEKL. The CDR3 has 15 residues.

The V gene is TRBV18, the J gene TRBJ1-4; D perhaps matches TRBD1 (5 bases). CDR3 length: 16 residues. The V gene lost 2 bases and the J gene lost 3 bases, with 13 bases spanning the gap. Germline V CDR1 and CDR2: KGHSH, LQKENI. This CDR3 is CASSPTAGLSNEKLFF. The CDR3 DNA sequence: TGTGCCAGCTCACCAACCGCAGGGCTTTCTAATGAAAAACTGTTTTTT.

Remarks on this clone: The sample carries other DNA sequences with the same CDR3. The chain carries TRBV28 and TRBJ1-2; D call uncertain. The CDR3 has 12 amino acids. Deletions cut 3 bases from V and 2 bases from J, with 4 bases between. The germline CDR1 and CDR2 sequences are MDHEN and SYDVKM. This CDR3 reads CASSFRNYGYTF. For the CDR3, the DNA is TGTGCCAGCAGTTTCAGGAACTATGGCTACACCTTC.

This sequence joins TRBV14 and TRBJ2-1; no clear D. Trimming took off 5 bases at V and 4 bases at J, with 9 bases between the two ends. CDR1 and CDR2 from the germline V gene are SGHDN and FVKESK. CDR3 size: 13 residues. The CDR3 region is CASSSALYNEQFF. CDR3 sequence (DNA): TGTGCCAGCAGCTCAGCACTGTACAATGAGCAGTTCTTC. Supplemented by reference TRBV14 and TRBJ2-1, the full variable domain reads EAGVTQFPSHSVIEKGQTVTLRCDPISGHDNLYWYRRVMGKEIKFLLHFVKESKQDESGMPNNRFLAERTGGTYSTLKVQPAELEDSGVYFCASSSALYNEQFFGPGTRLTVL.

This chain uses TRBV7-9 with TRBJ2-7, with TRBD1 matching 7 bases. This CDR3 is built from 14 residues. Losses at the gene ends were 5 bases for V and 3 bases for J; bases not matched to a gene: 7. Germline V gene lookup returns CDR1 SEHNR and CDR2 FQNEAQ (reference sequence). CDR3 loop: CASSRPGQNYEQYF. In nucleotides, the CDR3 is TGTGCCAGCAGCCGCCCGGGACAGAACTACGAGCAGTACTTC.

The rearrangement links TRBV7-2 to TRBJ2-3; a possible D gene is TRBD2 (5 bases). Germline CDR1 SGHTA, CDR2 FQGNSA. This CDR3 has 15 residues. V lost 7 bases to trimming and J lost 3 bases, with 17 bases between them. The CDR3 bases are TGTGCCAGCACCTCAATGGGAGTGGGTACAGATACGCAGTATTTT. This codes for CASTSMGVGTDTQYF.

The chain couples TRBV5-4 to TRBJ1-4; the D is unclear. CDR1 and CDR2 from the germline V gene are SGHNT and YYREEE (reference sequence). Trimming left V 0 bases short and J 3 bases short, with 12 bases between. The length of the CDR3 is 16 residues. This CDR3 is CASSLGPEMANEKLFF. The DNA of the CDR3 is TGTGCCAGCAGCTTGGGACCGGAGATGGCTAATGAAAAACTGTTTTTT.